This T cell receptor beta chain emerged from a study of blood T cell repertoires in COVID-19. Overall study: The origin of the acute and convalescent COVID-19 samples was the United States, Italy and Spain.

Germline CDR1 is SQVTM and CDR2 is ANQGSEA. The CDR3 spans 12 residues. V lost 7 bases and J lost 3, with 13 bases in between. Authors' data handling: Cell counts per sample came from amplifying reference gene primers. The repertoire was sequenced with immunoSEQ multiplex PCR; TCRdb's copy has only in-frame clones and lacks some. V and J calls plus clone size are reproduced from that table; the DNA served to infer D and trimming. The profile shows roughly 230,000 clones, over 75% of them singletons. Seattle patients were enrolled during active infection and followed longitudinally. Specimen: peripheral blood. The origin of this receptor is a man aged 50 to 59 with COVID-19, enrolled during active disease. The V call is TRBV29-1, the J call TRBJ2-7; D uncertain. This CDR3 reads CSAGDMNYEQYF. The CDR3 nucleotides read TGCAGCGCTGGTGACATGAACTACGAGCAGTACTTC.